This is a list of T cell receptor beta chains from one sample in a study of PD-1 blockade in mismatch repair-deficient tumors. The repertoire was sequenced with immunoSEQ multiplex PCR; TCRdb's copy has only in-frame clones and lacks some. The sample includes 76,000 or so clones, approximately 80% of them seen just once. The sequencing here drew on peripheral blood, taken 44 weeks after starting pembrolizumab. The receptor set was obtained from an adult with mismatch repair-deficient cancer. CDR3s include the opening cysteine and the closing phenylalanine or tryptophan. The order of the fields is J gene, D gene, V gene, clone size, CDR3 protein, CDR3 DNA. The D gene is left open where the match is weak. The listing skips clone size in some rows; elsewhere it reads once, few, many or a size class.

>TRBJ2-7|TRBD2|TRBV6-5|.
CASSYTTSGRRHEQYF
TGTGCCAGCAGTTACACCACTAGCGGGAGAAGGCACGAGCAGTACTTC
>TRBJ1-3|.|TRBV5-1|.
CASSLGAGNTIYF
TGCGCCAGCAGCTTGGGTGCTGGAAACACCATATATTTT
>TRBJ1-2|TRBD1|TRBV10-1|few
CASSVDRGHGYTF
TGCGCCAGCAGTGTCGACAGGGGTCATGGCTACACCTTC
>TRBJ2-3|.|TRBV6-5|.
CASSYSDASDTQYF
TGTGCCAGCAGTTACTCGGACGCCTCAGATACGCAGTATTTT
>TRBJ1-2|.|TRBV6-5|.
CASSYALWGANYGYTF
TGTGCCAGCAGTTACGCCTTATGGGGGGCCAACTATGGCTACACCTTC
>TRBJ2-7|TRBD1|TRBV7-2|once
CASSLGGTAYEQYF
TGTGCCAGCAGCTTAGGGGGGACAGCCTACGAGCAGTACTTC
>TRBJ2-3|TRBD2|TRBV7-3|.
CASSRGGTSGGDTQYF
TGTGCCAGCAGTCGAGGTGGGACTAGCGGCGGGGATACGCAGTATTTT
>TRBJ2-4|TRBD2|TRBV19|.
CASSIGREAKNIQYF
TGTGCCAGTAGTATCGGGCGGGAGGCCAAAAACATTCAGTACTTC
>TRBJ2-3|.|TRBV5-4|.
CASSSPGLQRTDTQYF
TGTGCCAGCAGCTCTCCGGGACTCCAACGCACAGATACGCAGTATTTT
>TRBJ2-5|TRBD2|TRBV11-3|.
CASSTSLGRVILETQYF
TGTGCCAGCAGCACTTCCCTAGGGAGGGTGATATTGGAGACCCAGTACTTC
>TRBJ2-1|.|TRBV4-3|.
CASSQLQRSYNEQFF
TGCGCCAGCAGCCAGTTACAACGTAGCTACAATGAGCAGTTCTTC
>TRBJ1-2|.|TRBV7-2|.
CASSFIKDYGYTF
TGTGCCAGCAGCTTTATTAAGGACTATGGCTACACCTTC
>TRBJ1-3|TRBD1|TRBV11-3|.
CASSLGQSSGNTIYF
TGTGCCAGCAGCTTGGGACAGAGCTCTGGAAACACCATATATTTT
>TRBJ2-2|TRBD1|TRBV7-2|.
CASSPRQGGNTGELFF
TGTGCCAGCAGTCCACGACAGGGGGGGAACACCGGGGAGCTGTTTTTT
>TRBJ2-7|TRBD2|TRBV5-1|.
CASSSGGSPGEQYF
TGCGCCAGCAGCTCCGGGGGGTCGCCGGGCGAGCAGTACTTC
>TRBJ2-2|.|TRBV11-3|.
CASSLKGRTVLTGELFF
TGTGCCAGCAGCTTAAAGGGCAGGACAGTTCTCACCGGGGAGCTGTTTTTT
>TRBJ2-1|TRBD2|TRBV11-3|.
CASSLIAGEQFF
TGTGCCAGCAGCTTGATAGCGGGTGAGCAGTTCTTC
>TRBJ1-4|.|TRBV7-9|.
CASSDIRSNEKLFF
TGTGCCAGCAGCGACATTAGGAGTAATGAAAAACTGTTTTTT
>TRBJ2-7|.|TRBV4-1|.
CASSQFPGGQAYEQYF
TGCGCCAGCAGCCAATTCCCGGGGGGACAGGCCTACGAGCAGTACTTC
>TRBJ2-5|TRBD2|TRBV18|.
CASSPLAGGPQETQYF
TGTGCCAGCTCACCACTAGCGGGAGGGCCACAAGAGACCCAGTACTTC
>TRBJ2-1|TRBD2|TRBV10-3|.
CAISESTSGAYNEQFF
TGTGCCATCAGTGAGAGTACTAGCGGGGCCTACAATGAGCAGTTCTTC
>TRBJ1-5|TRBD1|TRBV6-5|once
CASRFRTGGNQPQHF
TGTGCCAGCAGATTCCGGACAGGAGGTAATCAGCCCCAGCATTTT
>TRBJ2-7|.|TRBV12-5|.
CASGLVGSEQYF
TGTGCTAGTGGTTTGGTAGGTTCCGAGCAGTACTTC
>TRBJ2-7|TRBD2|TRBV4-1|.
CASSQQGGAREQYF
TGCGCCAGCAGCCAGCAGGGAGGGGCTCGCGAGCAGTACTTC
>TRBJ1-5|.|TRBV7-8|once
CASGGDRPNQPQHF
TGTGCCAGCGGGGGGGACCGGCCGAATCAGCCCCAGCATTTT
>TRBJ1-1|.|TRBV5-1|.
CASSLVTGTNTEAFF
TGCGCCAGCAGCTTGGTAACAGGGACGAACACTGAAGCTTTCTTT
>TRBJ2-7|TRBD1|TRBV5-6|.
CASSPGTGRTYEQYF
TGTGCCAGCAGCCCCGGGACAGGAAGGACCTACGAGCAGTACTTC
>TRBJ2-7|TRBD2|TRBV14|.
CASSLPGLVYEQYF
TGTGCCAGCAGCTTACCGGGACTAGTCTACGAGCAGTACTTC
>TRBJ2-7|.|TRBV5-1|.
CASTWDGHPPPYEQYF
TGCGCCAGCACGTGGGATGGACACCCGCCGCCCTACGAGCAGTACTTC
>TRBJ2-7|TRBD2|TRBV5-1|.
CASTDTSGFDEQYF
TGCGCCAGCACCGATACTAGCGGATTCGACGAGCAGTACTTC
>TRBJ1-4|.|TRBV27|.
CASSSAWGGNEKLFF
TGTGCCAGCAGTTCCGCGTGGGGTGGTAATGAAAAACTGTTTTTT
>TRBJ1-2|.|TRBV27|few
CASSASLQGYGYTF
TGTGCCAGCAGTGCCTCGTTACAGGGATATGGCTACACCTTC
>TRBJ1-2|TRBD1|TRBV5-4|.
CASSPDSIDRGNGYTF
TGTGCCAGCAGCCCCGACAGTATAGACAGGGGGAATGGCTACACCTTC
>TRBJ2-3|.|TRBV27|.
CASSPTPYRLTDTQYF
TGTGCCAGCAGTCCTACCCCCTATAGACTCACAGATACGCAGTATTTT
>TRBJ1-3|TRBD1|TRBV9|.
CASSATTGGGNTIYF
TGTGCCAGCAGCGCGACGACAGGGGGAGGAAACACCATATATTTT
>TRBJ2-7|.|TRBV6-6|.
CASSYSFVSSYEQYF
TGTGCCAGCAGTTACTCGTTCGTCTCTTCCTACGAGCAGTACTTC
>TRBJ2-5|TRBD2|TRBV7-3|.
CASSLGTSGIGETQYF
TGTGCCAGCAGCTTAGGAACTAGCGGGATAGGAGAGACCCAGTACTTC
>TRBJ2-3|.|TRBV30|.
CAWTNTDTQYF
TGTGCCTGGACGAACACAGATACGCAGTATTTT
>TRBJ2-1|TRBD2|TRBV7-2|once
CASSETSGRSYNEQFF
TGTGCCAGCAGCGAGACTAGCGGGCGGTCCTACAATGAGCAGTTCTTC
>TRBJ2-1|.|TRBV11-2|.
CASRRNGGGSYNEQFF
TGTGCCAGCAGGAGAAATGGCGGAGGCTCCTACAATGAGCAGTTCTTC
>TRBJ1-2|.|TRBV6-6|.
CASSYSGGVGYTF
TGTGCCAGCAGTTACTCCGGGGGCGTCGGCTACACCTTC
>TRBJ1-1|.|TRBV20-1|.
CSASGTPEAFF
TGCAGTGCTTCAGGGACTCCTGAAGCTTTCTTT
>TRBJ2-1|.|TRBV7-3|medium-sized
CASSLLGSGSSNEQFF
TGTGCCAGCAGCTTATTGGGAAGCGGGTCATCGAATGAGCAGTTCTTC
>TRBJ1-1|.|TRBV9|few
CASSNGASVTEAFF
TGTGCCAGCAGCAACGGGGCCTCTGTCACTGAAGCTTTCTTT
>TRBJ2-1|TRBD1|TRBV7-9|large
CASSSDRINNEQFF
TGTGCCAGCAGCTCGGACAGGATAAACAATGAGCAGTTCTTC
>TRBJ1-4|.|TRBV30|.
CAGTPGGAVEKLFF
TGTGCCGGGACCCCGGGAGGGGCCGTCGAAAAACTGTTTTTT
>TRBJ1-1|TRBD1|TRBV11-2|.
CASSLVRGAFF
TGTGCCAGCAGCTTAGTCAGGGGGGCTTTCTTT
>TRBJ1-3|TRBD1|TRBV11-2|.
CASSQDRAITGNTIYF
TGTGCCAGCAGCCAGGACAGGGCAATCACTGGAAACACCATATATTTT
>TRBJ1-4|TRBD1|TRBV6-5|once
CASSYSATGLNEKLFF
TGTGCCAGCAGTTACTCTGCGACAGGGCTAAATGAAAAACTGTTTTTT
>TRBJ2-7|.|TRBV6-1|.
CASSEAGATYEQYF
TGTGCCAGCAGTGAAGCGGGAGCGACCTACGAGCAGTACTTC
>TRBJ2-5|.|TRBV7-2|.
CASSPTAGQETQYF
TGTGCCAGCAGCCCTACAGCTGGCCAAGAGACCCAGTACTTC
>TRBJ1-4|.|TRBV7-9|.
CASSGTSSTNEKLFF
TGTGCCAGCAGCGGTACCAGCTCAACTAATGAAAAACTGTTTTTT